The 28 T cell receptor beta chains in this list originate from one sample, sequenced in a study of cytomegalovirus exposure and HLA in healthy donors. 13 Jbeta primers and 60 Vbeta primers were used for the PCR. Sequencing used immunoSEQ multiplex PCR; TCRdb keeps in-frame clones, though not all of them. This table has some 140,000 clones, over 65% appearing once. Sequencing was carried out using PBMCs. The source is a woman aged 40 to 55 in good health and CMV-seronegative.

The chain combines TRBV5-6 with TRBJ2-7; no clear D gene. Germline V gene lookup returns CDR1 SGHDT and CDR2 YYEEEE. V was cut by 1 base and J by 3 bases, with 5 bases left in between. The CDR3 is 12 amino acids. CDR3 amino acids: CASSLSSYEQYF. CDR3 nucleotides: TGTGCCAGCAGCTTGTCGAGCTACGAGCAGTACTTC.

CDR3 bases: TGCGCCAGCAGCTTGGCCCTGGGGGGGAGGGCTAGCGGGACCAGCACAGATACGCAGTATTTT. This translates into CASSLALGGRASGTSTDTQYF. The chain carries TRBV5-1 and TRBJ2-3, with 9 nucleotides matching TRBD2. Looked up from germline, CDR1 is SGHRS and CDR2 is YFSETQ. V shed 0 bases, J shed 0 bases, and the junction held 17 bases outside the gene matches. The CDR3 spans 21 residues. The whole variable domain, remainder taken from reference TRBV5-1 and TRBJ2-3, is KAGVTQTPRYLIKTRGQQVTLSCSPISGHRSVSWYQQTPGQGLQFLFEYFSETQRNKGNFPGRFSGRQFSNSRSEMNVSTLELGDSALYLCASSLALGGRASGTSTDTQYFGPGTRLTVL.

For the CDR3, the DNA is TGTGCCAGCAGCTTAGGTCTTAACTACAATGAGCAGTTCTTC. This translates into CASSLGLNYNEQFF. The genes are TRBV13 and TRBJ2-1; D not certain. Trimming shortened V by 0 bases and J by 3 bases, and 6 bases separated the two germline ends. The length of the CDR3 is 14 residues. CDR1 PRHDT and CDR2 FYEKMQ come from the germline V gene (reference sequence).

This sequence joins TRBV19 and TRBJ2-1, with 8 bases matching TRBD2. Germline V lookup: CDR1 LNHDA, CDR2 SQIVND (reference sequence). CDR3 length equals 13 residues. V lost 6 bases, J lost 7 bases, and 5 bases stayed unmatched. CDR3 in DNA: TGTGCCAGTAGCACCGGGACTAGGAATGAGCAGTTCTTC. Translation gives CASSTGTRNEQFF.

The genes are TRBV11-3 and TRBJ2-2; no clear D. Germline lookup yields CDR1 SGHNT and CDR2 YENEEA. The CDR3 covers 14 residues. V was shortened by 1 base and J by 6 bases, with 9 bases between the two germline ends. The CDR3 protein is CASSLVQGAGELFF. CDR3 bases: TGTGCCAGCAGCTTAGTCCAAGGAGCCGGGGAGCTGTTTTTT.

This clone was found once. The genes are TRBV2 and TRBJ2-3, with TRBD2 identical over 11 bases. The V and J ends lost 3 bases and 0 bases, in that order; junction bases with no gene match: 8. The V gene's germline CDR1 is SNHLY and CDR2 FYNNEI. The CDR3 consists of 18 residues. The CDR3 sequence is CASSELLAGARSTDTQYF. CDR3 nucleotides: TGTGCCAGCAGTGAGTTACTAGCGGGAGCTCGGAGCACAGATACGCAGTATTTT.

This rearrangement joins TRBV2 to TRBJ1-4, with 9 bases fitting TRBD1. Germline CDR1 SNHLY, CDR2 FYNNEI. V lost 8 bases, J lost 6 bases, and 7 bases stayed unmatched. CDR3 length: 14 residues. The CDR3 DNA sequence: TGTGCCAGCGCCTTCGGGACAGGGCATGAAAAACTGTTTTTT. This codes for CASAFGTGHEKLFF. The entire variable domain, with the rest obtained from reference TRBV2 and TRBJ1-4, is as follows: EPEVTQTPSHQVTQMGQEVILRCVPISNHLYFYWYRQILGQKVEFLVSFYNNEISEKSEIFDDQFSVERPDGSNFTLKIRSTKLEDSAMYFCASAFGTGHEKLFFGSGTQLSVL.

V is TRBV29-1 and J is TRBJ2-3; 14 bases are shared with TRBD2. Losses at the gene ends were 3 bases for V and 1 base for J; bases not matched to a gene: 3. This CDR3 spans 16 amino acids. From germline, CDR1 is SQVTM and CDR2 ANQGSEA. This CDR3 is CSVEGTSGGRTDTQYF. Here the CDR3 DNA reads TGCAGCGTTGAGGGGACTAGCGGGGGACGCACAGATACGCAGTATTTT.

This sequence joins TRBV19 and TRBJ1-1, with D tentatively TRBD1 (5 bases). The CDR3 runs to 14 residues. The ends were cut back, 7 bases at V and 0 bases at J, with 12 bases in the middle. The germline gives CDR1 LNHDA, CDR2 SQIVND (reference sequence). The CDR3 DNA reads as TGTGCCAGTAAGGAAGGGGCGTTGAACACTGAAGCTTTCTTT. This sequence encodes CASKEGALNTEAFF.

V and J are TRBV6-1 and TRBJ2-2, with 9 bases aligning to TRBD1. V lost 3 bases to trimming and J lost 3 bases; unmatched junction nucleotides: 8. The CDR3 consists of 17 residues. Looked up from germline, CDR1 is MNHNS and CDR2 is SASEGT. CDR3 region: CASSDPEGQGHTGELFF. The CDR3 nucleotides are TGTGCCAGCAGTGACCCCGAAGGACAGGGGCACACCGGGGAGCTGTTTTTT.

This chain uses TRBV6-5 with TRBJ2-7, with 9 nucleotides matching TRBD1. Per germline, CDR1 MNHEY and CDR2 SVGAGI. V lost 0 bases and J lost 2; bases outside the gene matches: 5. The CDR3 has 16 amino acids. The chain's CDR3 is CASSYSGTGPAYEQYF. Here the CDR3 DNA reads TGTGCCAGCAGTTACTCCGGGACAGGGCCTGCCTACGAGCAGTACTTC.

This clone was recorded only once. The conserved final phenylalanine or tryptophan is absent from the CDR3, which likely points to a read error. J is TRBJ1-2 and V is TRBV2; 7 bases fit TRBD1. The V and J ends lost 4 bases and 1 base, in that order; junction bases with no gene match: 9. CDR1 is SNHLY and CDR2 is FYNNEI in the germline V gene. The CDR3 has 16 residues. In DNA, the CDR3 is TGTGCCAGCAGTGTGAGGACAGGCTTTAATAACTATGGCTACACCGTC. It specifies CASSVRTGFNNYGYTV.

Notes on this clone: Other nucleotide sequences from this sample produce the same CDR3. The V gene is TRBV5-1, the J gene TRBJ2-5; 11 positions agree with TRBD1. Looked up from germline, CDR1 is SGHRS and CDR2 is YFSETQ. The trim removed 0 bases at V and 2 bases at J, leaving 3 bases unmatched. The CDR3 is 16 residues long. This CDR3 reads CASSLGDRGDQETQYF. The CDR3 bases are TGCGCCAGCAGCTTGGGGGACAGGGGGGATCAAGAGACCCAGTACTTC.

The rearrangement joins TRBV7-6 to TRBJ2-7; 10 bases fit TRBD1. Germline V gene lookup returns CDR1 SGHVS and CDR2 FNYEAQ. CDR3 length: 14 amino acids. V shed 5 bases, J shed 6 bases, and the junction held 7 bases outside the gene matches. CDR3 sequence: CASSRRTGGIEQYF. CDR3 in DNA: TGTGCCAGCAGCCGTCGGACAGGGGGAATCGAGCAGTACTTC.

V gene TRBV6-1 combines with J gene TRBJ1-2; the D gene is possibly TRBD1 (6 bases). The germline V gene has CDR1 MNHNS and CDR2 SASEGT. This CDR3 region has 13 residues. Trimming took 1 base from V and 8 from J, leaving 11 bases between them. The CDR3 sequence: CASSEVGGGGYTF. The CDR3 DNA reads TGTGCCAGCAGTGAAGTAGGTGGGGGCGGCTACACCTTC.

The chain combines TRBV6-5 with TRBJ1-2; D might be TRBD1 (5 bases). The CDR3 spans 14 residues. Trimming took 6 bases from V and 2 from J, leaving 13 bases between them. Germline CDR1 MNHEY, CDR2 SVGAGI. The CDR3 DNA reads TGTGCCAGCAGAAACCGGCAGGGCAACTATGGCTACACCTTC. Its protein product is CASRNRQGNYGYTF.

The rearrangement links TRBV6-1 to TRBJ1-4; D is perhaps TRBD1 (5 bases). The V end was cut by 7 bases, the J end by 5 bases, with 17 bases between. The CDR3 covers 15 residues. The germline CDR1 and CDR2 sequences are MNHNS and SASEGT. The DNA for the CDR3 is TGTGCCAGCACCTTGGGGGGTGGGTACAATGAAAAACTGTTTTTT. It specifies CASTLGGGYNEKLFF.

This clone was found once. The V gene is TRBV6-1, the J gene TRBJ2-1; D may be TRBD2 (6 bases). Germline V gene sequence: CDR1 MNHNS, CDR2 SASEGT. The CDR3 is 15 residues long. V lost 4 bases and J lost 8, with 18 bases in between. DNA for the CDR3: TGTGCCAGCAGTGCGCCGGGACTCCCTTTGGATGAGCAGTTCTTC. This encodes CASSAPGLPLDEQFF.

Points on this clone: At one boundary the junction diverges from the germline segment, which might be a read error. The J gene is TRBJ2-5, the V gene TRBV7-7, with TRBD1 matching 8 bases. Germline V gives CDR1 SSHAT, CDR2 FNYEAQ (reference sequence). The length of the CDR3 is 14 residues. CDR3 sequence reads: CASSEGQGAETQYF. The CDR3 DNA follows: TGTGCTAGCAGCGAAGGACAGGGCGCAGAGACCCAGTACTTC.

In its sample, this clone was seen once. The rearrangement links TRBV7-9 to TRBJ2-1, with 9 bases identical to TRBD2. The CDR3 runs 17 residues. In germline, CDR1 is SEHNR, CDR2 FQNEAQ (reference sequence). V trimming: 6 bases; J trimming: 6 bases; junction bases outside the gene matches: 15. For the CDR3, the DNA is TGTGCCAGCAGTCTAGGCGTGGGACTAGCCCTCGTCAATGAGCAGTTCTTC. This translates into CASSLGVGLALVNEQFF.

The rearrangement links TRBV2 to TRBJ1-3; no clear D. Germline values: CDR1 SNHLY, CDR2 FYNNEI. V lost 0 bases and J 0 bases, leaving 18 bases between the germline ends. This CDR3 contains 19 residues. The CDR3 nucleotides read TGTGCCAGCAGTGAAGCGGTTCGTGGGGAGGTATACTCTGGAAACACCATATATTTT. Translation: CASSEAVRGEVYSGNTIYF.

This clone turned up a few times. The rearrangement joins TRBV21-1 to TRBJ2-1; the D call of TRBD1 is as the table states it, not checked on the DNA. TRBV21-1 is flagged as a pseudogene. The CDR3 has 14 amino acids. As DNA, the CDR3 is TGTGCCGGTTCGGACAGTACCGCTGCCAATGAGCAGTTCTTC. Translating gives CAGSDSTAANEQFF.

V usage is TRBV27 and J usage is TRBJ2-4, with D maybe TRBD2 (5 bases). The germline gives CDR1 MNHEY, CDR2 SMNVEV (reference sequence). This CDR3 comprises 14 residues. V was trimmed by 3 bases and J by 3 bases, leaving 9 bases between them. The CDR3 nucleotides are TGTGCCAGCAGTTTTTACGGGAACAAAAACATTCAGTACTTC. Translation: CASSFYGNKNIQYF.

The CDR3 region is CASSLTGNLDNEQFF. The CDR3 DNA sequence: TGCGCCAGCAGCTTGACAGGGAACCTCGACAATGAGCAGTTCTTC. The V call is TRBV5-1, the J call TRBJ2-1, with D perhaps TRBD1 (6 bases). The V and J ends lost 1 base and 5 bases respectively, with 13 bases between them. CDR3 length: 15 residues. Per the germline V gene, CDR1 is SGHRS and CDR2 is YFSETQ.

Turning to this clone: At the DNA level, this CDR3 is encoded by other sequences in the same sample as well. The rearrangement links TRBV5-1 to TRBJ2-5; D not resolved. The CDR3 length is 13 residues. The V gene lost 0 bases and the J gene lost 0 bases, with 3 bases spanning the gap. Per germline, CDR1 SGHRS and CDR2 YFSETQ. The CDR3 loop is CASSLADQETQYF. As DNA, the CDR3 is TGCGCCAGCAGCTTGGCGGACCAAGAGACCCAGTACTTC.

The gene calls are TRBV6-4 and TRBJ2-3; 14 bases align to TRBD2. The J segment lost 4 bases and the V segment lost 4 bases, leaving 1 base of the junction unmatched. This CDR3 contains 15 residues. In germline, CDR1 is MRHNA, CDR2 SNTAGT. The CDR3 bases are TGTGCCAGCAGTGGACTAGCGGGAGGGCCAGATACGCAGTATTTT. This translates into CASSGLAGGPDTQYF.

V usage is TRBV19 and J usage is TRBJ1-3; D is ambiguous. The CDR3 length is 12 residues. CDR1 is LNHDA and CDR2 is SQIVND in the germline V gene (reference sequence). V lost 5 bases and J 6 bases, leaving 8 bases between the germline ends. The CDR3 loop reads CASSARENTIYF. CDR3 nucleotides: TGTGCCAGTAGTGCCCGGGAAAACACCATATATTTT.

The CDR3 DNA reads as TGTGCCAGCAGTGAGGTCGACAGGCCGACCTACGAGCAGTACTTC. It yields the protein CASSEVDRPTYEQYF. The chain joins TRBV6-1 to TRBJ2-7; perhaps TRBD1 as D (6 bases). CDR3 size: 15 residues. Between the trimmed V and J ends, which lost 3 bases and 2 bases, there was a span of 14 bases. Per germline, CDR1 MNHNS and CDR2 SASEGT.